A single sample is the source of the 8 T cell receptor beta chains below, sequenced in a study of beta chain features in type 1 diabetes. All of the isolated RNA was reverse transcribed, so expressed TCRB transcripts were sequenced. Using immunoSEQ multiplex PCR, the repertoire was profiled, and TCRdb retains in-frame clones only, with some absent. Of 390,000 or so clones in the sample, roughly 14% are singletons; the top ten hold roughly 0.036%. Material for sequencing was naive CD4+ T cells from blood. These receptors were taken from a man aged 25 to 40 in good health.

This clone was seen more than once but under ten times. The genes are TRBV4-3 and TRBJ1-2; no definite D call. Trimming pared 4 bases from V and 4 bases from J, leaving 13 bases between. The germline CDR1 and CDR2 sequences are LGHNA and YSLEER. The CDR3 spans 14 residues. The CDR3 DNA follows: TGCGCCAGCAGCCTTCCTGGGCGGGGCTATGGCTACACCTTC. Amino acids: CASSLPGRGYGYTF.

The J gene is TRBJ2-3, the V gene TRBV29-1, with TRBD2 as a possible D gene (5 bases). CDR1 is SQVTM, CDR2 ANQGSEA, per germline. The CDR3 spans 13 residues. V lost 3 bases to trimming and J lost 0 bases, with 7 bases between them. The chain's CDR3 is CSVERTSTDTQYF. CDR3 nucleotide sequence: TGCAGCGTTGAGCGGACTAGCACAGATACGCAGTATTTT.

In nucleotides, the CDR3 is TGTGCCAGCCAGGAGTTCCACTCTGGAAACACCATATATTTT. This codes for CASQEFHSGNTIYF. The gene calls are TRBV6-6 and TRBJ1-3, with D unclear. The V end was cut by 8 bases, the J end by 0 bases, with 11 bases between. The CDR3 runs 14 residues. Germline CDR1 and CDR2: MNHNY and SVGAGI (reference sequence).

The table lists this clone with a few counts. The chain couples TRBV5-1 to TRBJ2-3; 10 nucleotides align to TRBD2. With V trimmed by 5 bases and J by 3 bases, 3 bases remained unmatched. The CDR3 sequence is 14 residues long. Per germline, CDR1 SGHRS and CDR2 YFSETQ. CDR3 nucleotides: TGCGCCAGCAGGCTAGCGGGGGAGACAGATACGCAGTATTTT. Amino acid sequence: CASRLAGETDTQYF.

V is TRBV30 and J is TRBJ2-3, with 10 bases lining up with TRBD1. V was pared by 8 bases and J by 2 bases, with 7 bases of the junction left unmatched. The CDR3 covers 14 residues. CDR1 is GTSNPN, CDR2 SVGIG, per germline (reference sequence). The CDR3 DNA reads TGTGCCGGGGGACAGGGGCCCTACACAGATACGCAGTATTTT. Protein product: CAGGQGPYTDTQYF.

This clone was counted between two and nine times. The chain joins TRBV7-2 to TRBJ1-1; D is unresolved. V shed 2 bases and J shed 5 bases, with 9 bases lying between them. The CDR3 has 13 amino acids. CDR1 SGHTA and CDR2 FQGNSA come from the germline V gene. Here the CDR3 DNA reads TGTGCCAGCAGCTTATGGGGAGCAACTGAAGCTTTCTTT. The encoded protein is CASSLWGATEAFF.

The rearrangement uses TRBV30 and TRBJ2-5; D ambiguous. The CDR3 runs 11 residues. V lost 7 bases and J lost 5, with 11 bases in between. Germline V gene data show CDR1 as GTSNPN and CDR2 as SVGIG (reference sequence). The chain's CDR3 is CASSTRETQYF. CDR3 DNA: TGTGCCTCCTCCACACGGGAGACCCAGTACTTC.

The table lists this clone with a few counts. This chain links TRBV11-2 with TRBJ1-5, with 9 nucleotides matching TRBD1. CDR3 size: 16 residues. With 5 bases clipped from V and 5 bases from J, the junction kept 10 bases outside the gene matches. Germline-derived CDR1 and CDR2 are SGHAT and FQNNGV. The CDR3 DNA follows: TGTGCCAGCAGCCTATGGACAGGGGTTGGCGATCAGCCCCAGCATTTT. This sequence encodes CASSLWTGVGDQPQHF.